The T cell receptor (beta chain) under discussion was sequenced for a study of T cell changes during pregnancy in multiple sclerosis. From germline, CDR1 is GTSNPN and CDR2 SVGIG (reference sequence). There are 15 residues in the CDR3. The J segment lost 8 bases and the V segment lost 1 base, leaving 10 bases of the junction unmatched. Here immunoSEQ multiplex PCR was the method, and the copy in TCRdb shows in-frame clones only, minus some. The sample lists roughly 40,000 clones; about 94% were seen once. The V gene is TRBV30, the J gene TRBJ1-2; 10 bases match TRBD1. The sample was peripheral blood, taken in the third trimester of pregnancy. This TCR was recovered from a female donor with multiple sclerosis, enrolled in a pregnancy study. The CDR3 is CAWSGSGQGNWGYTF. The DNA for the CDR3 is TGTGCCTGGAGTGGGTCGGGACAGGGGAATTGGGGCTACACCTTC.